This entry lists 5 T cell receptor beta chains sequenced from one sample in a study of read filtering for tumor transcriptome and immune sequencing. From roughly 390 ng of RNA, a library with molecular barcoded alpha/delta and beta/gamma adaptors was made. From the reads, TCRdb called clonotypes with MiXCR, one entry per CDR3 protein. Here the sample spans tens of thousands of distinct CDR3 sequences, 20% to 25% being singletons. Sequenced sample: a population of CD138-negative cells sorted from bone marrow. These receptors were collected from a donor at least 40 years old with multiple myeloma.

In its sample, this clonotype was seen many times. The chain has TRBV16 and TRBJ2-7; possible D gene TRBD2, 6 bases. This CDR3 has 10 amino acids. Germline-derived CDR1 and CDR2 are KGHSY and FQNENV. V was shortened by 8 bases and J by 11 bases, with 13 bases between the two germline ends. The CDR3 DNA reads TGTGCCAGCTTCGGGACGGGAGAGTACTTC. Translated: CASFGTGEYF.

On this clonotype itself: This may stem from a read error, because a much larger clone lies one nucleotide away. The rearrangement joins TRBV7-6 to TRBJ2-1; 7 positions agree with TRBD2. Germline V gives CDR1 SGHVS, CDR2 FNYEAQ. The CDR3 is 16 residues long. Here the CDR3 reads CASSLAGGDRGNEQLF. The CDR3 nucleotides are TGTGCCAGCAGCTTAGCGGGGGGGGACCGGGGCAATGAGCAGCTCTTC.

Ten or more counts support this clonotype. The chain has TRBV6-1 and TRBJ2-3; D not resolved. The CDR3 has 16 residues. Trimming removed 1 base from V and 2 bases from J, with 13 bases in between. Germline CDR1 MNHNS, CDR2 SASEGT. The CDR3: CASSEVWGQNTDTQYF. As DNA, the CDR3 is TGTGCCAGCAGTGAAGTGTGGGGTCAGAACACAGATACGCAGTATTTT.

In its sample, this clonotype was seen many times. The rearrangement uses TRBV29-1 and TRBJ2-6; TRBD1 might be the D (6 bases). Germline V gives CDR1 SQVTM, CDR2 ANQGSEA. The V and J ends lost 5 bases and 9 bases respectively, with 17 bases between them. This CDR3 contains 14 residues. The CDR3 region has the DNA TGCAGCGTTACCGAAAGGGGACATGACAACGTCCTGACTTTC. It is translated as CSVTERGHDNVLTF. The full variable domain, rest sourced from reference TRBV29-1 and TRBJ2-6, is SAVISQKPSRDICQRGTSLTIQCQVDSQVTMMFWYRQQPGQSLTLIATANQGSEATYESGFVIDKFPISRPNLTFSTLTVSNMSPEDSSIYLCSVTERGHDNVLTFGAGSRLTVL.

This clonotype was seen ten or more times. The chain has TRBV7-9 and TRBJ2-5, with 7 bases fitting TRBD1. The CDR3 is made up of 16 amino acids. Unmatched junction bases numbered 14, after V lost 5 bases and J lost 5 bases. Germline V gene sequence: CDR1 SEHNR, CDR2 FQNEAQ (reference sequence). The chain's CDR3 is CASSLPRTGWGETQYF. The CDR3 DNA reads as TGTGCCAGCAGCCTGCCCCGGACAGGTTGGGGGGAGACCCAGTACTTC.